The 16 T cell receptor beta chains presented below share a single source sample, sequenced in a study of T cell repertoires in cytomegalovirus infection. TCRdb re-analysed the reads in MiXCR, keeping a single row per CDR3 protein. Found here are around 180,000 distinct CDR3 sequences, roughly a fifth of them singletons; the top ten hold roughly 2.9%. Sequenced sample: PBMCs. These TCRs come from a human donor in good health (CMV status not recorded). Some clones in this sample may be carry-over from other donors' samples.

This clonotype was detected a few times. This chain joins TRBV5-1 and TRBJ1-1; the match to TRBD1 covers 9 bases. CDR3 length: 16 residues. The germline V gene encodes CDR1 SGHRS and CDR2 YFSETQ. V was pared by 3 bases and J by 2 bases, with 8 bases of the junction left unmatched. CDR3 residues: CASSSSGTGINTEAFF. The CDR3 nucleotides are TGCGCCAGCAGCTCCTCCGGGACAGGGATTAACACTGAAGCTTTCTTT.

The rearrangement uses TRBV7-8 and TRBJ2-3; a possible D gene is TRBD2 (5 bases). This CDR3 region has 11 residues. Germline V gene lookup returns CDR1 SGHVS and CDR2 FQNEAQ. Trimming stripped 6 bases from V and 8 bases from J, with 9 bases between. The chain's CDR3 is CASRERCTQYF. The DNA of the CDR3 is TGTGCCAGCAGGGAGCGGTGTACGCAGTATTTT.

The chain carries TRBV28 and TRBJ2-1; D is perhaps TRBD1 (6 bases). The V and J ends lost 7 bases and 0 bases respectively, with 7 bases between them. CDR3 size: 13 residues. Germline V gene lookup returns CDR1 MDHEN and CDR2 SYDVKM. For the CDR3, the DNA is TGTGCCAGCAAAGGGGGCTCCTACAATGAGCAGTTCTTC. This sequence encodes CASKGGSYNEQFF.

In nucleotides, the CDR3 is TGTGCCAGCAGTTACGACCGCACTGAAGCTTTCTTT. Translation gives CASSYDRTEAFF. This chain links TRBV6-2 or TRBV6-3 with TRBJ1-1; D is unclear. Germline values: CDR1 MNHEY, CDR2 SVGEGT. The CDR3 totals 12 residues. V lost 2 bases to trimming and J lost 4 bases, with 5 bases between them.

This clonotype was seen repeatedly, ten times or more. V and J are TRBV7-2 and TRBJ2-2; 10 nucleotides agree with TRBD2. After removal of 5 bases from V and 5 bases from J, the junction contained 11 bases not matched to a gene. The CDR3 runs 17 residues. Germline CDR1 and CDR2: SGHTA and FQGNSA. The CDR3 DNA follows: TGTGCCAGCAGCGCCCGTTCTAGCGGGAGCCGTACCGGGGAGCTGTTTTTT. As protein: CASSARSSGSRTGELFF.

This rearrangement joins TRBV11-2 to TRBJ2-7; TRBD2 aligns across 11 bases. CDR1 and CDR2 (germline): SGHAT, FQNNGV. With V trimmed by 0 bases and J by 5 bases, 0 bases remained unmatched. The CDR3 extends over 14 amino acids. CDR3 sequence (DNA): TGTGCCAGCAGCTTAGAACTAGCGGGAGACGAGCAGTACTTC. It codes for CASSLELAGDEQYF.

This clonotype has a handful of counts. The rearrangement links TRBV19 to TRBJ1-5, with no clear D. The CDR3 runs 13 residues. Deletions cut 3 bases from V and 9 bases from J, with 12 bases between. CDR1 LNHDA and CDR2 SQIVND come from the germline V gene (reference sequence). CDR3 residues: CASSIMKLPPQHF. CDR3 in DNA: TGTGCCAGTAGTATTATGAAACTGCCGCCCCAGCATTTT.

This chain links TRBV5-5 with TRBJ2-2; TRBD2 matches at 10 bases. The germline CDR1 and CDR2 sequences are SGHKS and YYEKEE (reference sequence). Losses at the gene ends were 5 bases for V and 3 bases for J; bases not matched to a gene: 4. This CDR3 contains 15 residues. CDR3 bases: TGTGCCAGCAGACCGAGCGGGGGGGACACCGGGGAGCTGTTTTTT. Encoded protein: CASRPSGGDTGELFF.

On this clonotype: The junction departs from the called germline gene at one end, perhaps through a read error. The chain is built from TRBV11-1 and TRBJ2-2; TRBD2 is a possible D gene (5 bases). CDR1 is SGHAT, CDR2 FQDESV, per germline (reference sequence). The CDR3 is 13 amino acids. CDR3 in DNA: TGTGCCAGCAGCTTAGGGGATCTCGGGGATCTGTTTTTT. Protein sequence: CASSLGDLGDLFF. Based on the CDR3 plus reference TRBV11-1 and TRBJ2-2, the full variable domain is EAEVAQSPRYKITEKSQAVAFWCDPISGHATLYWYRQILGQGPELLVQFQDESVVDDSQLPKDRFSAERLKGVDSTLKIQPAELGDSAMYLCASSLGDLGDLFFGEGSRLTVL.

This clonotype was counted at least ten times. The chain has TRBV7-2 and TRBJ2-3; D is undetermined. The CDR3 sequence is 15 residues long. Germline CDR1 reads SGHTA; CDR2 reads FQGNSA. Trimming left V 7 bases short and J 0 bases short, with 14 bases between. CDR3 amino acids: CASISLDPSTDTQYF. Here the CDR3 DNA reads TGTGCCAGCATAAGCCTGGACCCTAGCACAGATACGCAGTATTTT.

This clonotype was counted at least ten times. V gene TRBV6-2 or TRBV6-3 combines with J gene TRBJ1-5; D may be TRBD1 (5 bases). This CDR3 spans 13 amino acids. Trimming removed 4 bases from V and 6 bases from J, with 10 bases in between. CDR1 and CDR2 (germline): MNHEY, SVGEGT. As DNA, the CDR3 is TGTGCCAGCAGTTCCGACAGTAGTCAGCCCCAGCATTTT. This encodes CASSSDSSQPQHF.

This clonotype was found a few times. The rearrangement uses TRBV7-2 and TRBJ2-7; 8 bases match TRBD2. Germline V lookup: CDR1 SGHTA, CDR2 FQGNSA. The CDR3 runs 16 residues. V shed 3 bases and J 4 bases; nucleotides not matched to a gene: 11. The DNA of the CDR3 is TGTGCCAGCAGCTTTATCCCGGGGGGGGGCGGGTACGAGCAGTACTTC. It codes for CASSFIPGGGGYEQYF.

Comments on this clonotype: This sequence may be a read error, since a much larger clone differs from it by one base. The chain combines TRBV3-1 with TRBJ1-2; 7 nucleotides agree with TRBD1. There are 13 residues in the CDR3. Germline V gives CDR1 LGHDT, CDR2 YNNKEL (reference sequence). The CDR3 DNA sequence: TGTGCCAGCAGCCCAAGACAGGGCTATGGCTGCACCTTC. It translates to CASSPRQGYGCTF.

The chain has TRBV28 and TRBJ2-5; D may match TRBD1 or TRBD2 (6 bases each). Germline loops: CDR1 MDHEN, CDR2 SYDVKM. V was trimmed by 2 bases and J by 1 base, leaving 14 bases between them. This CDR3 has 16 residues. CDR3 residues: CASSLAGGASQETQYF. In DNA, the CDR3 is TGTGCCAGCAGTTTAGCCGGGGGCGCGTCCCAAGAGACCCAGTACTTC.

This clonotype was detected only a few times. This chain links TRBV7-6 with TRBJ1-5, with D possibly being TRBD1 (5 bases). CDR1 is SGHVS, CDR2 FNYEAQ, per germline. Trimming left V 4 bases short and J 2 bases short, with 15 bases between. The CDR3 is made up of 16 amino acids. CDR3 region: CASSSQGNSGNQPQHF. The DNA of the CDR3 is TGTGCCAGCAGCTCCCAGGGCAACTCTGGCAATCAGCCCCAGCATTTT.

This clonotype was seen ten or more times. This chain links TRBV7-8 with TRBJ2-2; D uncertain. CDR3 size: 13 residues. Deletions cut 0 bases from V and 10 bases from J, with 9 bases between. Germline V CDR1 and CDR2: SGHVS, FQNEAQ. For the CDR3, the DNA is TGTGCCAGCAGCTTAGCTGGGGATCCGGAGCTGTTTTTT. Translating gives CASSLAGDPELFF.